These 11 T cell receptor beta chains came from one sample sequenced in a study of cytotoxic CD8 clonotypes in ibrutinib-treated CLL. The assay was immunoSEQ multiplex PCR, and TCRdb's table has in-frame clones only and misses some. The sample lists about 200,000 clones; around 72% were seen once. The sequences come from PBMCs, collected after 24 months of ibrutinib treatment. These receptors were taken from a human donor with chronic lymphocytic leukemia.

The sample holds a few counts of this clone. The V gene is TRBV18, the J gene TRBJ2-3; 14 bases align to TRBD2. V lost 8 bases to trimming and J lost 6 bases; unmatched junction nucleotides: 4. The CDR3 length is 14 residues. Germline V CDR1 and CDR2: KGHSH, LQKENI. The CDR3 protein is CASGTSGSYDTQYF. The CDR3 DNA is TGTGCCAGCGGGACTAGCGGGAGCTACGATACGCAGTATTTT.

The rearrangement links TRBV2 to TRBJ2-7; the D is unclear. CDR3 length: 15 amino acids. CDR1 and CDR2 from the germline V gene are SNHLY and FYNNEI. The germline V and J ends were trimmed by 1 base and 2 bases, with 12 bases remaining between them. Here the CDR3 reads CASSEEQPGAYEQYF. The DNA of the CDR3 is TGTGCCAGCAGTGAAGAGCAGCCTGGGGCCTACGAGCAGTACTTC.

The chain employs TRBV7-9 and TRBJ1-1, with 9 bases matching TRBD1. The CDR3 consists of 15 residues. V lost 5 bases to trimming and J lost 6 bases; unmatched junction nucleotides: 10. Looked up from germline, CDR1 is SEHNR and CDR2 is FQNEAQ (reference sequence). CDR3 DNA sequence: TGTGCCAGCAGCGGTAGGGACAGGGTTTGGGCTGAAGCTTTCTTT. Its translation: CASSGRDRVWAEAFF.

This clone was recorded a few times. The chain uses TRBV10-3 and TRBJ1-2; D is undetermined. Trimming cost V 3 bases and J 4 bases, with 6 bases left between them. The CDR3 spans 12 residues. CDR1 is ENHRY, CDR2 SYGVKD, per germline. The CDR3 region is CAISERGYGYTF. The CDR3 DNA reads as TGTGCCATCAGTGAACGGGGCTATGGCTACACCTTC.

This clone has just a few counts. The chain links TRBV27 to TRBJ2-7, with TRBD1 matching 7 bases. Germline-derived CDR1 and CDR2 are MNHEY and SMNVEV (reference sequence). The CDR3 is made up of 13 amino acids. The V segment lost 3 bases and the J segment 4 bases; nucleotides outside the gene matches: 3. The CDR3: CASSFQGVYEQYF. The CDR3 DNA follows: TGTGCCAGCAGTTTCCAGGGGGTGTACGAGCAGTACTTC.

This sequence joins TRBV5-1 and TRBJ2-7; D is perhaps TRBD1 (6 bases). Trimming removed 1 base from V and 1 base from J, with 12 bases in between. Germline loops: CDR1 SGHRS, CDR2 YFSETQ. The CDR3 totals 15 residues. The CDR3 reads CASSLRQGKSYEQYF. CDR3 coding DNA: TGCGCCAGCAGCTTGAGGCAGGGGAAGTCCTACGAGCAGTACTTC.

The chain has TRBV9 and TRBJ2-3; no definite D call. Trimming left V 3 bases short and J 2 bases short, with 7 bases between. This CDR3 comprises 13 residues. Germline values: CDR1 SGDLS, CDR2 YYNGEE. CDR3 coding DNA: TGTGCCAGCAGCGCATCCACCACAGATACGCAGTATTTT. This codes for CASSASTTDTQYF.

This chain connects TRBV14 to TRBJ1-3, with 9 nucleotides matching TRBD1. This CDR3 spans 17 amino acids. The V and J ends lost 5 bases and 2 bases, in that order; junction bases with no gene match: 10. Germline V lookup: CDR1 SGHDN, CDR2 FVKESK. CDR3 DNA sequence: TGTGCCAGCAGCTCTAAAACAGGGGGCGCGGCTGGAAACACCATATATTTT. This encodes CASSSKTGGAAGNTIYF.

This rearrangement joins TRBV7-2 to TRBJ2-3, with 7 bases lining up with TRBD2. The V and J ends lost 3 bases and 2 bases, in that order; junction bases with no gene match: 8. Germline loops: CDR1 SGHTA, CDR2 FQGNSA. This CDR3 spans 16 amino acids. CDR3 protein: CASSLFSGLLTDTQYF. The CDR3, as DNA: TGTGCCAGCAGCTTGTTTAGCGGGCTCCTCACAGATACGCAGTATTTT. Filled out from reference TRBV7-2 and TRBJ2-3, the complete variable domain reads GAGVSQSPSNKVTEKGKDVELRCDPISGHTALYWYRQSLGQGLEFLIYFQGNSAPDKSGLPSDRFSAERTGGSVSTLTIQRTQQEDSAVYLCASSLFSGLLTDTQYFGPGTRLTVL.

This sequence joins TRBV18 and TRBJ2-3, with 9 bases identical to TRBD2. Trimming cost V 6 bases and J 8 bases; bases outside gene matches: 21. The CDR3 has 18 amino acids. Germline V CDR1 and CDR2: KGHSH, LQKENI. CDR3 in DNA: TGTGCCAGCTCCACCAACCCGCTAGCGGGACCCACCCGAGTTACGCAGTATTTT. This encodes CASSTNPLAGPTRVTQYF. Complete variable domain (other parts from reference TRBV18 and TRBJ2-3): NAGVMQNPRHLVRRRGQEARLRCSPMKGHSHVYWYRQLPEEGLKFMVYLQKENIIDESGMPKERFSAEFPKEGPSILRIQQVVRGDSAAYFCASSTNPLAGPTRVTQYFGPGTRLTVL.

This rearrangement joins TRBV10-3 to TRBJ2-3; D could derive from TRBD1 or TRBD2 (6 bases each). Germline V CDR1 and CDR2: ENHRY, SYGVKD. CDR3 length: 14 residues. Trimming removed 6 bases from V and 4 bases from J, with 14 bases in between. The chain's CDR3 is CAIRLQGGADTQYF. The CDR3 DNA reads as TGTGCCATCAGATTACAGGGAGGTGCAGATACGCAGTATTTT.